This T cell receptor (beta chain) was identified in a study of shared clonotypes between healthy human individuals. Concerning this clone itself: Its target is not known.

CD8 cells regarded as naive lacked CD45RO, were positively chosen for CCR7, and omitted terminally differentiated effector memory CD45RA+ cells. This table comes from immunoSEQ multiplex PCR, and its TCRdb copy is limited to in-frame clones, with some not included. The sample yields roughly 2.1 million clones, 85% to 95% seen once. Notes on the study in general: Generation probability values for non-shared clonotypes were lower than those for clonotypes shared by all four donors. In this cohort, only blood was sampled, and tissue repertoires likely differ.

In germline, CDR1 is MGHRA, CDR2 YSYEKL. Germline trimming cut 3 bases from V and 3 bases from J; bases unmatched to any gene: 13. The CDR3 length is 18 residues. The chain is built from TRBV4-1 and TRBJ2-4, with TRBD1 matching over 8 bases. The source is a man younger than 35 in good health. Some clones in this sample may be carry-over from other donors' samples. What was sequenced was naive CD8+ T cells from PBMCs. Here the CDR3 reads CASSHALDRGHDKNIQYF. DNA for the CDR3: TGCGCCAGCAGCCACGCGTTAGACAGGGGTCATGACAAAAACATTCAGTACTTC.